Following are 2 T cell receptor beta chains from one sample sequenced in a study of beta chain features in type 1 diabetes. Antigens of these TCRs are unknown. General study results and limits: For Type 1 diabetes patients, all four CD4+ subsets carried TCRB CDR3s that were moderately but significantly shorter.

Of the isolated RNA, all was reverse transcribed, and so the sequenced material was expressed TCRB transcripts. Clones were sequenced by immunoSEQ multiplex PCR, and TCRdb holds only the in-frame ones, with some missing. Of roughly 330,000 clones listed, approximately 13% are singletons. The specimen sequenced was naive CD4+ T cells from blood. Source of these receptors: a woman aged 18 to 35 with type 1 diabetes.

This clone was picked up a small number of times. The chain is built from TRBV27 and TRBJ2-1, with D possibly being TRBD2 (6 bases). V lost 9 bases to trimming and J lost 1 base, with 13 bases between them. The CDR3 has 14 amino acids. In germline, CDR1 is MNHEY, CDR2 SMNVEV (reference sequence). CDR3 sequence reads: CASSQRASYNEQFF. The CDR3 DNA follows: TGTGCCAGTTCCCAGCGGGCTTCCTACAATGAGCAGTTCTTC.

This chain uses TRBV5-4 with TRBJ2-1, with a possible D match to TRBD2 (6 bases). The CDR3 contains 15 residues. Germline V CDR1 and CDR2: SGHNT, YYREEE (reference sequence). Trimming pared 4 bases from V and 0 bases from J, leaving 11 bases between. The CDR3 DNA follows: TGTGCCAGCAGCGCGGACGGGGGCTCCTACAATGAGCAGTTCTTC. This codes for CASSADGGSYNEQFF.